Sequencing of this T cell receptor beta chain was carried out in a study of post-analysis software for immune sequencing data. Overall study results and limits: In patients, 4 to 6 TRBV segments were more frequent than in controls, with TRBV5-6, TRBV5-1 and TRBV20-1 among them.

This clonotype was seen a handful of times. The antigen remains unidentified. This CDR3 comprises 14 residues. The germline V gene encodes CDR1 KGHDR and CDR2 SFDVKD. Trimming cost V 5 bases and J 8 bases, with 15 bases left between them. Presence of unique molecular identifiers characterized the TCR beta cDNA libraries. Using its own MiXCR run on the PCR reads, TCRdb lists one record per CDR3 protein. The table has approximately 730,000 distinct CDR3 sequences, 35% to 55% seen once. This clonotype originated in a girl under 18 with multiple sclerosis. Specimen: blood. The rearrangement joins TRBV24-1 to TRBJ2-1; D remains unclear. The CDR3 sequence is CATSGRSAPYEQFF. Here the CDR3 DNA reads TGTGCCACCAGTGGCCGATCGGCCCCCTATGAGCAGTTCTTC.